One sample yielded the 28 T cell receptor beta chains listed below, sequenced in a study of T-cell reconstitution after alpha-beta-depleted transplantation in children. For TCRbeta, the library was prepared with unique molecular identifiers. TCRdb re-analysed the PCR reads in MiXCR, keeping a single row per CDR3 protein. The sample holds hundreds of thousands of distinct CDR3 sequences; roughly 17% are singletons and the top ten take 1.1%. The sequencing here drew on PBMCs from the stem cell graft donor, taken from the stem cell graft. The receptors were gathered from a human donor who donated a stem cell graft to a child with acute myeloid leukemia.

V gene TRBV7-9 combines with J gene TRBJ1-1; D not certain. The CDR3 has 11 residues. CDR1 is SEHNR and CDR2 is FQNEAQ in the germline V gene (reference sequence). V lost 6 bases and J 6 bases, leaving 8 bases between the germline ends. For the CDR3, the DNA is TGTGCCAGCAGGGGGATCGCTGAAGCTTTCTTT. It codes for CASRGIAEAFF.

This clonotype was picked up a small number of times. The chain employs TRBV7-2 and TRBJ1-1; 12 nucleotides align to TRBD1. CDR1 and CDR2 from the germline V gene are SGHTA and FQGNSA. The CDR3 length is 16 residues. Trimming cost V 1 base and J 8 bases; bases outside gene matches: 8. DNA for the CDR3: TGTGCCAGCAGCTTAGTTGGACTGGGACAGGGGGCGGAAGCTTTCTTT. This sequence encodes CASSLVGLGQGAEAFF.

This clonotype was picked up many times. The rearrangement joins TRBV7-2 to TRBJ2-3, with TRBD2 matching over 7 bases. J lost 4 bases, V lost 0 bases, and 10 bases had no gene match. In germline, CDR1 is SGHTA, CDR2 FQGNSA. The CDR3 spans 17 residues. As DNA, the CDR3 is TGTGCCAGCAGCTTAGCAGTATGGAGCGGGGCGGCAGATACGCAGTATTTT. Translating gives CASSLAVWSGAADTQYF.

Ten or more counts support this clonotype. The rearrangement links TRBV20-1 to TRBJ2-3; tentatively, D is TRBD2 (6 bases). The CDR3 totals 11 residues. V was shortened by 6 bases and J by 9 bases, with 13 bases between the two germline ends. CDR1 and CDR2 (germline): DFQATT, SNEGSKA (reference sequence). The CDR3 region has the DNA TGCAGTGCCAGTCCGGGGAGGACGCAGTATTTT. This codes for CSASPGRTQYF.

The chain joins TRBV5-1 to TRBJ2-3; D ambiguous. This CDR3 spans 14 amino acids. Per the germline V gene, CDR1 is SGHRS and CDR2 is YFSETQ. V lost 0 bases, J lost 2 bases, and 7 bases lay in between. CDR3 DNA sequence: TGCGCCAGCAGCTTGGCCCAGCACACAGATACGCAGTATTTT. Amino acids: CASSLAQHTDTQYF.

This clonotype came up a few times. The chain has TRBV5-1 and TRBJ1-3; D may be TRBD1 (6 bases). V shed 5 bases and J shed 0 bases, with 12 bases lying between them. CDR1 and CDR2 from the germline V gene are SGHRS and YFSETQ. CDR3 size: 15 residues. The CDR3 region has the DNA TGCGCCAGCAGGCCTGACAGGTCCTCTGGAAACACCATATATTTT. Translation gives CASRPDRSSGNTIYF.

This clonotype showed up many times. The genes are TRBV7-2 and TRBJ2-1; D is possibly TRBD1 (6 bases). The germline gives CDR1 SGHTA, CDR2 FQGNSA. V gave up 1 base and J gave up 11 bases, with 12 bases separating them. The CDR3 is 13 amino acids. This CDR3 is CASSLDPGGQQFF. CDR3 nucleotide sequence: TGTGCCAGCAGCTTAGACCCTGGGGGCCAGCAGTTCTTC.

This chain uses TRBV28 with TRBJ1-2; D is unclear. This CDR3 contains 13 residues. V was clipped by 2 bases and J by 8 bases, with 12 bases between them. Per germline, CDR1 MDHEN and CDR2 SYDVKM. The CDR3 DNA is TGTGCCAGCAGTTTAGGACGGGGTGAGGGCTACACCTTC. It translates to CASSLGRGEGYTF.

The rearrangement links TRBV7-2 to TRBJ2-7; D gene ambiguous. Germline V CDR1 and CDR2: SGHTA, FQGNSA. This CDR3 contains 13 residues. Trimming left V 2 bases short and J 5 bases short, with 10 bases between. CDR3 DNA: TGTGCCAGCAGCTTACCCTCAGTAGACGAGCAGTACTTC. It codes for CASSLPSVDEQYF.

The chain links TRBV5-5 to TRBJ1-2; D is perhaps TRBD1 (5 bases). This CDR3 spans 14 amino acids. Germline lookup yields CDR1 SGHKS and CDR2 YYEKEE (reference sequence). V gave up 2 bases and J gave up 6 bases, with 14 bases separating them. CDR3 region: CASSLRFRGDGYTF. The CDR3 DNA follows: TGTGCCAGCAGCTTACGGTTTCGAGGGGATGGCTACACCTTC.

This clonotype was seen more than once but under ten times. DNA of the CDR3: TGTGCCAGCAGCCGGGACTTCTTCAGAACCGGGGAGCTGTTTTTT. This encodes CASSRDFFRTGELFF. V and J are TRBV5-5 and TRBJ2-2, with D tentatively TRBD2 (6 bases). The V end was cut by 4 bases, the J end by 5 bases, with 15 bases between. This CDR3 is 15 amino acids long. From germline, CDR1 is SGHKS and CDR2 YYEKEE (reference sequence).

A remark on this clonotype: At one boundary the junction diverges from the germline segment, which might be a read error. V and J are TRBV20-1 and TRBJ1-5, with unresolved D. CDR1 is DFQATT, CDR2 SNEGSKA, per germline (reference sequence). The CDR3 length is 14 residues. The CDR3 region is CSAQEGAINRPQHF. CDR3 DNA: TGCAGTGCCCAAGAGGGCGCTATAAATCGGCCCCAGCATTTT.

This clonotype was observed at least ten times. The CDR3 protein is CSARDRGAGASHGTDTQYF. The CDR3 DNA reads as TGCAGTGCTAGAGATCGGGGGGCGGGGGCCTCACACGGCACAGATACGCAGTATTTT. This rearrangement joins TRBV20-1 to TRBJ2-3; D is possibly TRBD2 (7 bases). The CDR3 consists of 19 residues. The germline V gene encodes CDR1 DFQATT and CDR2 SNEGSKA (reference sequence). The V end lost 0 bases, the J end lost 1 base, and 23 bases lay between the germline ends.

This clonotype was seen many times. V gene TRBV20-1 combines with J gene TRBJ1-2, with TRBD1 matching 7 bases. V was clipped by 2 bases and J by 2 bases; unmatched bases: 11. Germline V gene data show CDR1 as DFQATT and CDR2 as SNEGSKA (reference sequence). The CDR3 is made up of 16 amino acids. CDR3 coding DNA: TGCAGTGCTAGAAGCAGGGGGAATAACCTAAACTATGGCTACACCTTC. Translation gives CSARSRGNNLNYGYTF.

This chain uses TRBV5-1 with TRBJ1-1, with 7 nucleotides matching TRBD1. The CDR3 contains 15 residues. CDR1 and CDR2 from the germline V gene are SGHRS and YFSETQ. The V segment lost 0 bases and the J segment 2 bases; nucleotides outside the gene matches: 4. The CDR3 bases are TGCGCCAGCAGCTTGGAAGGGGGCCCTAACACTGAAGCTTTCTTT. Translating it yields CASSLEGGPNTEAFF.

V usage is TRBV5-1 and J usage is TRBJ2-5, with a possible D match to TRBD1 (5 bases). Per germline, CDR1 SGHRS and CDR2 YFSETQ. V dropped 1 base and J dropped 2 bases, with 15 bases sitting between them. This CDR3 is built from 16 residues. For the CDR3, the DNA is TGCGCCAGCAGCTTGAGGGGTCCACGGTCTCAAGAGACCCAGTACTTC. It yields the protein CASSLRGPRSQETQYF.

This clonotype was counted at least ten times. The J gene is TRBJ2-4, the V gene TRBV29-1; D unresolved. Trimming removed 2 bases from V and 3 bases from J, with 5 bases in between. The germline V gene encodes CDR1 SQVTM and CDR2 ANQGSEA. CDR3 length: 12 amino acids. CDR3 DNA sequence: TGCAGCGTTGAAAACTACAAAAACATTCAGTACTTC. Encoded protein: CSVENYKNIQYF.

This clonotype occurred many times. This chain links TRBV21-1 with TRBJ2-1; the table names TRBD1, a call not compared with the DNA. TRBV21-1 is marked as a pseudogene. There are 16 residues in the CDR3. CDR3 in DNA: TGTGCCAGCAGCAAAGAAAGAGACAGGGCATACAATGAGCAGTTCTTC. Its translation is CASSKERDRAYNEQFF.

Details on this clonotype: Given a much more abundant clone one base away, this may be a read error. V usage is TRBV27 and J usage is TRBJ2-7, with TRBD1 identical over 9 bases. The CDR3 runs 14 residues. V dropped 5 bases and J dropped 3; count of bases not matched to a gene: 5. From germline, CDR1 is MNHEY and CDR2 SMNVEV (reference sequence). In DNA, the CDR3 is TGTGCCAGCAGTCCCGGGACAGGGTACTACGAGCAGTACTTC. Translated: CASSPGTGYYEQYF.

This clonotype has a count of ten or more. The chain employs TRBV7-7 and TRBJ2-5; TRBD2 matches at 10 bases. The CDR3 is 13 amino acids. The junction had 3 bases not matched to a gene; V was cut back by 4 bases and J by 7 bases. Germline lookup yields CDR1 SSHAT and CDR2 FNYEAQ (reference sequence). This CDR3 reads CASSSGTSVTQYF. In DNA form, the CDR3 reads TGTGCCAGCAGCTCCGGGACTAGCGTGACCCAGTACTTC.

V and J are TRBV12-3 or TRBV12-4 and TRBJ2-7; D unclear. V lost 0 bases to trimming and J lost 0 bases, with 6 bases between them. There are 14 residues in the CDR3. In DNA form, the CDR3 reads TGTGCCAGCAGTTTAGCACCCCTCTCCTACGAGCAGTACTTC. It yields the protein CASSLAPLSYEQYF.

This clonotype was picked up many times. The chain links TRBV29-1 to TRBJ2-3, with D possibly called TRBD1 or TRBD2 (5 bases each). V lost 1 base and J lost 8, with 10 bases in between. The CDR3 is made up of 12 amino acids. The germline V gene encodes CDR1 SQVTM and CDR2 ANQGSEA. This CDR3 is CSVEGGALTQYF. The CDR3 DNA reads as TGCAGCGTTGAAGGAGGGGCGCTTACGCAGTATTTT.

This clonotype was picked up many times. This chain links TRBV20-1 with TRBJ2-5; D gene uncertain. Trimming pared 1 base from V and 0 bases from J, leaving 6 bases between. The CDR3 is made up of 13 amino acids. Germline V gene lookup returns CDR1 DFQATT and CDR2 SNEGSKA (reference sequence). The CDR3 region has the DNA TGCAGTGCTAGAGTGGGTAACCAAGAGACCCAGTACTTC. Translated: CSARVGNQETQYF.

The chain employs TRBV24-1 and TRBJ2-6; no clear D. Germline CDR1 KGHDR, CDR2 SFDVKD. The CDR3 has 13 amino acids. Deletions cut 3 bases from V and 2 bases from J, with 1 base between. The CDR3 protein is CATSDTGANVLTF. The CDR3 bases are TGTGCCACCAGTGATACTGGGGCCAACGTCCTGACTTTC.

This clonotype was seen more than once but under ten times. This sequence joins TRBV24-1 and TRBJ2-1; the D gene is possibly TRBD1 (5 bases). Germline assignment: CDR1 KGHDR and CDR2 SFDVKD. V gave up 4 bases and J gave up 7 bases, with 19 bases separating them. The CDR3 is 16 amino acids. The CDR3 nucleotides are TGTGCCACCAGTGAATCGGACACATTCGGCTGGAATGAGCAGTTCTTC. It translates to CATSESDTFGWNEQFF.

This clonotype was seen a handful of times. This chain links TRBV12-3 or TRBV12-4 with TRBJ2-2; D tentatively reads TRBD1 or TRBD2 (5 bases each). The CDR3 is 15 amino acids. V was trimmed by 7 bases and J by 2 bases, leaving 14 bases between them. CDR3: CASIGPGANTGELFF. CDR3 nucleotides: TGTGCCAGCATAGGCCCCGGGGCCAACACCGGGGAGCTGTTTTTT.

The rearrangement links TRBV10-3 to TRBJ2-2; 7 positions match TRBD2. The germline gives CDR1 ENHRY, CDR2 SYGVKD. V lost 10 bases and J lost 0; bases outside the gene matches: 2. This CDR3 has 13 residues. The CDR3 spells CASGSTNTGELFF. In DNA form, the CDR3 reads TGTGCCAGCGGGAGCACGAACACCGGGGAGCTGTTTTTT.

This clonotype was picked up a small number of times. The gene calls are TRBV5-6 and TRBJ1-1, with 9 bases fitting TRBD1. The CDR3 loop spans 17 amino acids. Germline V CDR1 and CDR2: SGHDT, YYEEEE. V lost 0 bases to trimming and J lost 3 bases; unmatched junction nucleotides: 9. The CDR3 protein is CASSLGLTGGADTEAFF. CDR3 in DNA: TGTGCCAGCAGCTTGGGGCTCACAGGGGGCGCGGACACTGAAGCTTTCTTT.